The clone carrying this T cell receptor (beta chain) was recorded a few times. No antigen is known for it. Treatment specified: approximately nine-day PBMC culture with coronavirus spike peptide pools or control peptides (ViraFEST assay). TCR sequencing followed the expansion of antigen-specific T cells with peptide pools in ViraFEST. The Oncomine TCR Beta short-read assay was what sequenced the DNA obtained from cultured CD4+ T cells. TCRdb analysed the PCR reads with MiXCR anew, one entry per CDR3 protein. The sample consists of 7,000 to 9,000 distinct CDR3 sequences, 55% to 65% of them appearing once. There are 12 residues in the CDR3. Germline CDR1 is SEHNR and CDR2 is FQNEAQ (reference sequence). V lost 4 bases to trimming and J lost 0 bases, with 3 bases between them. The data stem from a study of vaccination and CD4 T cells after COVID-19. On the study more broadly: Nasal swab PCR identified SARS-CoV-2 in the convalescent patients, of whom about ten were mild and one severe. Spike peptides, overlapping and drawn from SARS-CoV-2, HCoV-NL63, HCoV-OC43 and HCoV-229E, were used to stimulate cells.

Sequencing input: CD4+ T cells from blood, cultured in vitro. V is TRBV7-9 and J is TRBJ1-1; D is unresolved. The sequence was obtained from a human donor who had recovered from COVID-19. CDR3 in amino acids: CASSYLNTEAFF. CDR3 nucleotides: TGTGCCAGCAGCTACTTGAACACTGAAGCTTTCTTT. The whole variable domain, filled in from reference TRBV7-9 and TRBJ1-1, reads DTGVSQNPRHKITKRGQNVTFRCDPISEHNRLYWYRQTLGQGPEFLTYFQNEAQLEKSRLLSDRFSAERPKGSFSTLEIQRTEQGDSAMYLCASSYLNTEAFFGQGTRLTVV.